These T cell receptor beta chains were read from a single sample in a study of blood T cell repertoires in COVID-19. Sequenced by immunoSEQ multiplex PCR; TCRdb stores in-frame clones only, minus some. In the table there are roughly 140,000 clones, roughly 88% of which are singletons. Sequencing used peripheral blood. Source of these receptors: a human donor in a cohort sampled during active COVID-19. CDR3s include the opening cysteine and the closing phenylalanine or tryptophan. D genes are given only for firm matches. Rows give clone size only sometimes, using once, few, many, or a class for an expanded clone.

>TRBV4-1|NA|TRBJ2-1|TRBD1
CASSQVTGDDEQFF
TGCGCCAGCAGCCAAGTGACAGGGGACGATGAGCAGTTCTTC
>TRBV7-9|NA|TRBJ2-2|TRBD1
CASSMTGGTGELFF
TGTGCCAGCAGCATGACAGGGGGCACCGGGGAGCTGTTTTTT
>TRBV5-5|few|TRBJ1-2|NA
CASSPTTREIIDGYTF
TGTGCCAGCAGCCCAACTACCAGGGAAATTATTGATGGCTACACCTTC
>TRBV4-1|NA|TRBJ2-3|TRBD2
CASSQDGAGGLDVGTDTQYF
TGCGCCAGCAGCCAAGACGGAGCGGGGGGGCTGGATGTTGGCACAGATACGCAGTATTTT
>TRBV5-1|NA|TRBJ1-3|NA
CASSPTDNSGNTIYF
TGCGCCAGCAGCCCCACAGACAACTCTGGAAACACCATATATTTT
>TRBV6-5|NA|TRBJ2-7|NA
CASSPGGTGLHEQYF
TGTGCCAGCAGTCCCGGGGGGACAGGCCTGCACGAGCAGTACTTC
>TRBV10-3|NA|TRBJ1-3|NA
CAIGGVRAGNTIYF
TGTGCCATCGGGGGGGTCAGGGCTGGAAACACCATATATTTT
>TRBV13|NA|TRBJ2-1|TRBD1
CASSSITGTGRDEQFF
TGTGCCAGCAGCTCCATCACCGGGACAGGCAGGGATGAGCAGTTCTTC
>TRBV3-1/TRBV3-2|NA|TRBJ2-2|NA
CASSQERRVDGGELFF
TGTGCCAGCAGCCAAGAAAGGAGGGTCGATGGCGGGGAGCTGTTTTTT
>TRBV27|NA|TRBJ2-3|TRBD2
CASKIGTSYFNSGGDTQYF
TGTGCCAGCAAAATCGGGACTAGCTACTTCAATAGCGGGGGGGATACGCAGTATTTT
>TRBV7-2|NA|TRBJ2-5|NA
CASSRRGMETQYF
TGTGCCAGCAGCCGGCGGGGAATGGAGACCCAGTACTTC
>TRBV3-1/TRBV3-2|NA|TRBJ2-2|NA
CAVQEGARTGELFF
TGTGCCGTCCAGGAGGGGGCCCGGACCGGGGAGCTGTTTTTT
>TRBV7-2|NA|TRBJ2-5|TRBD1
CASTGGQAGETQYF
TGTGCCAGCACCGGGGGACAGGCGGGGGAGACCCAGTACTTC
>TRBV6-1|NA|TRBJ1-2|NA
CASSELIRDSLYGYTF
TGTGCCAGCAGTGAGTTGATTAGGGACTCCCTGTATGGCTACACCTTC
>TRBV18|NA|TRBJ2-6|NA
CASSPPPPTGNPGANVLTF
TGTGCCAGCTCACCACCACCCCCAACGGGGAACCCTGGGGCCAACGTCCTGACTTTC
>TRBV6-6|NA|TRBJ1-2|TRBD1
CASRPIGQADRGTF
TGTGCCAGCAGACCAATCGGACAGGCAGACAGGGGCACCTTC
>TRBV12-5|NA|TRBJ1-2|NA
CASGHGGSYGYTF
TGTGCTAGTGGGCACGGGGGAAGTTATGGCTACACCTTC
>TRBV10-3|NA|TRBJ2-3|NA
CAAGRTSGTDTQYF
TGTGCCGCAGGCCGGACTTCGGGCACAGATACGCAGTATTTT
>TRBV19|NA|TRBJ2-7|NA
CASSGGTDGVYEQYF
TGTGCCAGTAGTGGAGGGACAGATGGGGTCTACGAGCAGTACTTC
>TRBV12-3/TRBV12-4|NA|TRBJ2-2|TRBD1
CAERGGGGGELFF
TGTGCCGAACGAGGGGGCGGTGGCGGGGAGCTGTTTTTT
>TRBV19|NA|TRBJ1-5|NA
CASSTRNNQPQHF
TGTGCCAGTAGTACCCGTAATAATCAGCCCCAGCATTTT
>TRBV6-5|NA|TRBJ1-4|NA
CASRRASGLEKLFF
TGTGCCAGCAGGCGGGCCTCGGGATTGGAAAAACTGTTTTTT
>TRBV14|NA|TRBJ2-7|TRBD1
CASSLLTGALYEQYF
TGTGCCAGCAGCCTTCTTACAGGGGCACTCTACGAGCAGTACTTC
>TRBV3-1/TRBV3-2|NA|TRBJ1-2|NA
CASSQGPSRSFFGYTF
TGTGCCAGCAGCCAAGGTCCCTCGAGGAGCTTCTTTGGCTACACCTTC
>TRBV3-1/TRBV3-2|once|TRBJ1-2|NA
CASSHSGRVIYGYTF
TGTGCCAGCAGCCACAGTGGCAGGGTGATCTATGGCTACACCTTC
>TRBV27|NA|TRBJ2-7|TRBD1
CASSAGQGAGEQYF
TGTGCCAGCAGTGCCGGACAGGGGGCCGGCGAGCAGTACTTC
>TRBV7-9|once|TRBJ2-3|TRBD1
CASRPSSTGGSSTDTQYF
TGTGCCAGCAGACCGTCTTCTACAGGGGGGTCTAGCACAGATACGCAGTATTTT
>TRBV30|NA|TRBJ2-7|NA
CASLGGDLYEQYF
TGTGCCTCCTTGGGGGGAGACCTCTACGAGCAGTACTTC
>TRBV24-1|NA|TRBJ2-2|NA
CATSGRGGNTGELFF
TGTGCCACCAGCGGAAGGGGGGGCAACACCGGGGAGCTGTTTTTT